These T cell receptor beta chains were read from a single sample in a study of post-analysis software for immune sequencing data. A single record per CDR3 protein comes from TCRdb applying MiXCR to the PCR reads. This table holds hundreds of thousands of distinct CDR3 sequences, about 50% found once. The sequenced sample consisted of blood. These receptors were taken from a girl aged 5-17 years with multiple sclerosis. CDR3s include the opening cysteine and the closing phenylalanine or tryptophan. A D gene is named only where the DNA matches it firmly. Not all rows give a size; the values are once, few, many and, for expanded clones, a class.

>TRBV29-1|.|TRBJ1-2|few
TGCAGCGTTGTTCCCATTGTGGGGGTACACTATGGCTACACCTTC
CSVVPIVGVHYGYTF
>TRBV4-1|.|TRBJ2-7|few
TGCGCCAGCAGCCTAAGGGACCGGGAGTCCTACGAGCAGTACTTC
CASSLRDRESYEQYF
>TRBV15|.|TRBJ2-7|few
TGTGCCACCAGCGGAAACAGGGTACACGAGCAGTACTTC
CATSGNRVHEQYF
>TRBV3-1|.|TRBJ1-1|.
TGTGCCAGCAACCAAGGGCAGCAAACTGAAGCTTTCTTT
CASNQGQQTEAFF
>TRBV3-1|.|TRBJ2-5|.
TGTGCCAGCAGCCAATGGGAGAAAGAGACCCAGTACTTC
CASSQWEKETQYF
>TRBV7-9|.|TRBJ1-4|.
TGTGCCAGCACCAAAACAGAGGGTGTCGATAATGAAAAACTGTTTTTT
CASTKTEGVDNEKLFF
>TRBV11-2|TRBD1|TRBJ1-2|few
TGTGCCAGCATATCCGGGACAGGAGGATATGGCTACACCTTC
CASISGTGGYGYTF
>TRBV5-1|.|TRBJ2-2|.
TGCGCCAGCAGTCCCCCAGGTCGGAGTACCGGGGAGCTGTTTTTT
CASSPPGRSTGELFF
>TRBV4-2|TRBD1|TRBJ1-1|.
TGTGCCAGCAGCCAAGAAGGGACAGGGGGCACTGAAGCTTTCTTT
CASSQEGTGGTEAFF
>TRBV7-2|.|TRBJ2-1|.
TGTGCCAGCCAAGGGGTCCTGGGCTCCTACAATGAGCAGTTCTTC
CASQGVLGSYNEQFF
>TRBV29-1|.|TRBJ2-7|.
TGCAGCGTGGAGGGGGTAACACCCAACGACCCATACGAGCAGTACTTC
CSVEGVTPNDPYEQYF
>TRBV15|TRBD1|TRBJ2-3|.
TGTGCCACCAGCTCGACCACAGGGGGCCACACAGATACGCAGTATTTT
CATSSTTGGHTDTQYF
>TRBV20-1|.|TRBJ2-1|.
TGCAGTGCTAGAGACCCACGGGGGGCCGTTTTAAGCTCCTACAATGAGCAGTTCTTC
CSARDPRGAVLSSYNEQFF
>TRBV29-1|.|TRBJ2-5|.
TGCAGCGTTGAAGATCTTAGAGGGGAGACCCAGTACTTC
CSVEDLRGETQYF
>TRBV29-1|TRBD2|TRBJ2-7|few
TGCAGCGTCCCCAGGCCTAGCGGATCCTACGAGCAGTACTTC
CSVPRPSGSYEQYF
>TRBV9|.|TRBJ2-7|.
TGTGCCAGCAGCGAGGGTATAGGCCCTACCTCCTACGAGCAGTACTTC
CASSEGIGPTSYEQYF
>TRBV20-1|.|TRBJ2-7|few
TGCAGTGCTACCAGACTAGACCAGATAATAACCTACGAGCAGTACTTC
CSATRLDQIITYEQYF
>TRBV14|.|TRBJ2-3|.
TGTGCCAGCAGCCAAGACAGGAGCACGCAGTATTTT
CASSQDRSTQYF
>TRBV6-1|TRBD1|TRBJ2-3|few
TGTGCCAGCAGTAGGGACAGCCTCGACACGCAGTATTTT
CASSRDSLDTQYF
>TRBV7-9|TRBD2|TRBJ2-5|.
TGTGCCAGCAGCCACGCCCGGCGGGGGGAGACCCAGTACTTC
CASSHARRGETQYF
>TRBV27|TRBD2|TRBJ2-7|.
TGTGCCAGCAGTTTATCGACCGGGAGGAGAAGCAATGAGCAGTACTTC
CASSLSTGRRSNEQYF
>TRBV15|.|TRBJ2-6|.
TGTGCCACCAGCAGAGGACGGAATACCTCTGGGGCCAACGTCCTGACTTTC
CATSRGRNTSGANVLTF
>TRBV5-1|.|TRBJ2-4|few
TGCGCCAGCAGCTCCAGGACGGGGACAACCGAAAACATTCAGTACTTC
CASSSRTGTTENIQYF
>TRBV6-5|.|TRBJ2-3|.
TGTGCCAGCAGTCGCCTCAGGGGACACATCACAGATACGCAGTATTTT
CASSRLRGHITDTQYF
>TRBV4-1|.|TRBJ2-5|few
TGCGCCAGCAGCCAGGCTAGTGGGGGCAATCAAGAGACCCAGTACTTC
CASSQASGGNQETQYF
>TRBV9|TRBD2|TRBJ2-7|few
TGTGCCAGCAGTTCCCTTGGGGGAGGGACGAACGAGCAGTACTTC
CASSSLGGGTNEQYF
>TRBV10-3|TRBD1|TRBJ1-2|.
TGTGCCATCAGTGAGTCGACAGGGATTGGCTACACCTTC
CAISESTGIGYTF
>TRBV5-1|.|TRBJ2-7|few
TGCGCCAGCAGCTACGGGACGGGGCGCTCCTACGAGCAGTACTTC
CASSYGTGRSYEQYF
>TRBV12-3/TRBV12-4|.|TRBJ2-7|many
TGTGCCAGCAGCCAGCAGGGGGGTACCACCTACGAGCAGTACTTC
CASSQQGGTTYEQYF
>TRBV12-3/TRBV12-4|.|TRBJ2-5|.
TGTGCCAGCACCCCGACAGGGAGGTACGAGACCCAGTACTTC
CASTPTGRYETQYF
>TRBV29-1|TRBD1|TRBJ2-3|.
TGCAGCGCTGGACAGGGGGCTTCTGGAGATACGCAGTATTTT
CSAGQGASGDTQYF
>TRBV7-8|.|TRBJ1-5|.
TGTGCCAGCAGCCCGATCGACAGCAGCAATCAGCCCCAGCATTTT
CASSPIDSSNQPQHF
>TRBV12-3/TRBV12-4|TRBD1|TRBJ1-2|few
TGTGCCAGCAGACTACGGACAGGGGACGGTTCCTACACCTTC
CASRLRTGDGSYTF
>TRBV12-3/TRBV12-4|.|TRBJ1-2|.
TGTGCCAGCAGTTTCGAGGTTAACTATGGCTACACCTTC
CASSFEVNYGYTF
>TRBV9|.|TRBJ2-3|many
TGTGCCAGCAGCGTCCTAAGCACAGATACGCAGTATTTT
CASSVLSTDTQYF
>TRBV29-1|TRBD2|TRBJ2-5|.
TGCAGCGTTGATTATAGCGGGAGGGCAGAGACCCAGTACTTC
CSVDYSGRAETQYF
>TRBV14|.|TRBJ2-7|.
TGTGCCAGCAGCCAAGACACGGAATACGAGCAGTACTTC
CASSQDTEYEQYF
>TRBV18|.|TRBJ1-2|.
TGTGCCAGCTCACCGTTGGGCGAACCCTCCTATGGCTACACCTTC
CASSPLGEPSYGYTF
>TRBV5-1|.|TRBJ2-1|few
TGCGCCAGCAGCCCGAACAGGGCTAGGGAGCAGTTCTTC
CASSPNRAREQFF
>TRBV5-1|TRBD2|TRBJ2-3|.
TGCGCCAGCAGCCCTCTAAGCGGGGAGTTCACAGATACGCAGTATTTT
CASSPLSGEFTDTQYF
>TRBV20-1|.|TRBJ2-1|.
TGCAGTGCTAGAGATGGGGCGACCTCCTACAATGAGCAGTTCTTC
CSARDGATSYNEQFF
>TRBV29-1|TRBD1|TRBJ1-5|.
TGCAGCGTTTACTTACAGGGGGCCGTTCAGCCCCAGCATTTT
CSVYLQGAVQPQHF
>TRBV6-5|.|TRBJ2-5|.
TGTGCCAGCAGTTCCCTCCGACTAAGCAAGATACCTGAGACCCAGTACTTC
CASSSLRLSKIPETQYF
>TRBV20-1|.|TRBJ2-1|few
TGCAGTGCTATAGGGAGTAGCTCCTACAATGAGCAGTTCTTC
CSAIGSSSYNEQFF
>TRBV5-5|TRBD1|TRBJ1-2|few
TGTGCCAGCAGTTCTGGACAGGGGTTTAACTATGGCTACACCTTC
CASSSGQGFNYGYTF
>TRBV7-9|.|TRBJ2-5|.
TGTGCCAGCAGCCGCCCGCGGGGAGAGACCCAGTACTTC
CASSRPRGETQYF
>TRBV20-1|.|TRBJ1-5|.
TGCAGTGCTAGAGGGACCCTATTCAATCAGCCCCAGCATTTT
CSARGTLFNQPQHF
>TRBV10-3|TRBD2|TRBJ2-1|.
TGTGCCATCAGTGACAGGCCTAGCGGGAGATCAGGCTACAATGAGCAGTTCTTC
CAISDRPSGRSGYNEQFF
>TRBV10-3|TRBD2|TRBJ2-7|.
TGTGCCACACTACTAGCGGGTTCCTACGAGCAGTACTTC
CATLLAGSYEQYF
>TRBV29-1|.|TRBJ1-1|.
TGCAGCGCCGATTTCAGGACGGGACGCCGAAGGGCTTTCTTT
CSADFRTGRRRAFF
>TRBV5-6|.|TRBJ2-7|.
TGTGCCAGCAGCTTCCGGGGGGCCGTCTACGAGCAGTACTTC
CASSFRGAVYEQYF
>TRBV6-1|.|TRBJ2-5|.
TGTGCCATACGACAGACATCGCTGGGCCAAGAGACCCAGTACTTC
CAIRQTSLGQETQYF
>TRBV29-1|.|TRBJ2-7|once
TGCAGCGTTACAGGGTTGTACGGGCAGTACTTC
CSVTGLYGQYF
>TRBV20-1|.|TRBJ2-1|few
TGCAGTGCTAATCTCCTTGGGTCTAATGAGCAGTTCTTC
CSANLLGSNEQFF
>TRBV12-3/TRBV12-4|.|TRBJ1-2|.
TGTGCCAGCAGACCCGGGACGGCCCATGGCTACACCTTC
CASRPGTAHGYTF